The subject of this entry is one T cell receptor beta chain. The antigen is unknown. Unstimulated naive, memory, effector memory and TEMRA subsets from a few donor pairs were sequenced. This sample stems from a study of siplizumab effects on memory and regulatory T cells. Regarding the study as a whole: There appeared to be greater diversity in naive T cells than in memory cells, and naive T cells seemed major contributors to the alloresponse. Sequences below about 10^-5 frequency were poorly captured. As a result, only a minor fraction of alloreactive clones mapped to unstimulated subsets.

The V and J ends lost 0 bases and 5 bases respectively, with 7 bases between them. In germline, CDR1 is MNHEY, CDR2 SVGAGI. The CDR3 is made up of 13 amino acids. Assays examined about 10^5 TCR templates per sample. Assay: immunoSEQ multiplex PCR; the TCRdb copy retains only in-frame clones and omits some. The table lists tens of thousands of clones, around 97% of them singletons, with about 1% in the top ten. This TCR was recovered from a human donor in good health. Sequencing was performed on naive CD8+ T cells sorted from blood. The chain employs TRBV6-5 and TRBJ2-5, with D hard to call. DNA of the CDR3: TGTGCCAGCAGTTACTCTCCAAGCGAGACCCAGTACTTC. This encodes CASSYSPSETQYF.